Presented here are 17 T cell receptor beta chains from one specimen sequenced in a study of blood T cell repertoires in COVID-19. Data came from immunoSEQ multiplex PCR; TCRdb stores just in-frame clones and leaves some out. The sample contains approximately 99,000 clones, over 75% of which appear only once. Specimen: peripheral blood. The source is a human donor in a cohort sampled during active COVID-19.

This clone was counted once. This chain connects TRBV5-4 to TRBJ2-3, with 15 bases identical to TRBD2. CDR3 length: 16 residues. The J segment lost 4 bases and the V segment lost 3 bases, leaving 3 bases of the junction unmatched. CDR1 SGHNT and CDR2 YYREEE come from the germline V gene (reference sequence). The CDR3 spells CASSWTSGGGSDTQYF. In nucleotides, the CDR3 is TGTGCCAGCAGCTGGACTAGCGGGGGGGGTTCAGATACGCAGTATTTT.

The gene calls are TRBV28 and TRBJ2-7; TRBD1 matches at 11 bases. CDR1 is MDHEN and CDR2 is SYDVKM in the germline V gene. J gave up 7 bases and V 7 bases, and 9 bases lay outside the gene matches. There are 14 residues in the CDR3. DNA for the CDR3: TGTGCCAGCACCCCCGGGACAGGGGGAAGGGAGCAGTACTTC. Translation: CASTPGTGGREQYF.

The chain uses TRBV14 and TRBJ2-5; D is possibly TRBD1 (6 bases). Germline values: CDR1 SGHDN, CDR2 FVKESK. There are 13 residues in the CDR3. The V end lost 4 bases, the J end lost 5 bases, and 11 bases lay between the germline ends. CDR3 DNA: TGTGCCAGCAGCCCTACAGGGTCCGAGACCCAGTACTTC. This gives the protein CASSPTGSETQYF.

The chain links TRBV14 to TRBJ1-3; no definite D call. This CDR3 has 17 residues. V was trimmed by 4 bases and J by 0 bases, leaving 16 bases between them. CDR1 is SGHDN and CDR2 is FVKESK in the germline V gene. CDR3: CASSPRPVYHSGNTIYF. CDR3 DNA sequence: TGTGCCAGCAGCCCGCGGCCAGTCTACCACTCTGGAAACACCATATATTTT.

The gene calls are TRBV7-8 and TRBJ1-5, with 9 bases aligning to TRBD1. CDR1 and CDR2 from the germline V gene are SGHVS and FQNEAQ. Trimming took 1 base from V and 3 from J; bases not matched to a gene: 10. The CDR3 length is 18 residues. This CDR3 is CASSLGPIGQGYNQPQHF. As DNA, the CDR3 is TGTGCCAGCAGCTTAGGCCCTATCGGACAGGGGTACAATCAGCCCCAGCATTTT.

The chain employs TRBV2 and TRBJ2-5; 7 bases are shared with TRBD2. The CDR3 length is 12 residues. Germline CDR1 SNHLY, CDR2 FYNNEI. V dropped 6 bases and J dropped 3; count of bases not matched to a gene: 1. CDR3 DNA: TGTGCCAGCAGGGGGGGGGAAGAGACCCAGTACTTC. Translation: CASRGGEETQYF.

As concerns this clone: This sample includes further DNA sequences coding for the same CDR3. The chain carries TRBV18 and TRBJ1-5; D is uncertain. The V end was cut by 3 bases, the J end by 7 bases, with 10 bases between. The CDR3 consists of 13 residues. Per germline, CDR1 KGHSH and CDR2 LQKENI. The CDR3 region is CASSPLGDQPQHF. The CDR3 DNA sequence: TGTGCCAGCTCACCCCTGGGAGACCAGCCCCAGCATTTT.

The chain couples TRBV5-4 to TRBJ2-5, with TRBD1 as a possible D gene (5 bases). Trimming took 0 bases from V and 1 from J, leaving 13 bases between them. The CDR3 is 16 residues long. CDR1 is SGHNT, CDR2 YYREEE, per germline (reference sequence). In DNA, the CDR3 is TGTGCCAGCAGCTTGGAGCCAGGGTCAGGCCAAGAGACCCAGTACTTC. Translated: CASSLEPGSGQETQYF.

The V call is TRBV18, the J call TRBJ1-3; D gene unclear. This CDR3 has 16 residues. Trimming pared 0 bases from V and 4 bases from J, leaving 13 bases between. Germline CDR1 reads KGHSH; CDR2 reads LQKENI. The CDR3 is CASSPPPRSRGNTIYF. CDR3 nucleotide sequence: TGTGCCAGCTCACCACCGCCGAGGTCGAGGGGAAACACCATATATTTT.

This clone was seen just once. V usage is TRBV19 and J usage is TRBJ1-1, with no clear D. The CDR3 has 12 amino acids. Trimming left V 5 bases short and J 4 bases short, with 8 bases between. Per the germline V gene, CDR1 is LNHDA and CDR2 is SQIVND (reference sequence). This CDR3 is CASSPFGTEAFF. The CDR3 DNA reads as TGTGCCAGTAGTCCTTTCGGCACTGAAGCTTTCTTT.

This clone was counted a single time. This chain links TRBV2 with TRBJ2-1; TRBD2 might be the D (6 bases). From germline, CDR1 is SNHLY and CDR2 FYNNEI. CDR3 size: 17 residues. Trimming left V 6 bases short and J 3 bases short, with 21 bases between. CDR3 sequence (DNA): TGTGCCAGCAGCCCCCCGGGCGGCCTAGCGAACTACAATGAGCAGTTCTTC. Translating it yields CASSPPGGLANYNEQFF.

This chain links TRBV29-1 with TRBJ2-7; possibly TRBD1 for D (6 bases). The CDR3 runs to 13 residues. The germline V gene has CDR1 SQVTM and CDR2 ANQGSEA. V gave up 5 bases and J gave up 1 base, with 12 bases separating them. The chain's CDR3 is CSVSDSASYEQYF. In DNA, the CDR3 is TGCAGCGTTTCGGACAGTGCGTCCTACGAGCAGTACTTC.

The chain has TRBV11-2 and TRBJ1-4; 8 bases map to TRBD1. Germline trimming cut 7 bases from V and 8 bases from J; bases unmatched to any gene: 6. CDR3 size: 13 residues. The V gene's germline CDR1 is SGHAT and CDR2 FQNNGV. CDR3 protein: CASTSRTGEKLFF. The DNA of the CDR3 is TGTGCCAGCACCTCTCGGACAGGGGAAAAACTGTTTTTT.

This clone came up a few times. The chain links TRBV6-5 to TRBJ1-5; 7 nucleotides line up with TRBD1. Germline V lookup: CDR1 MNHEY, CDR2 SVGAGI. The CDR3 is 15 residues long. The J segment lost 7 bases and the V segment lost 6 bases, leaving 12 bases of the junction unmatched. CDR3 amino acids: CASSPETGSGQPQHF. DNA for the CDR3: TGTGCCAGCAGCCCCGAGACAGGGTCGGGGCAGCCCCAGCATTTT.

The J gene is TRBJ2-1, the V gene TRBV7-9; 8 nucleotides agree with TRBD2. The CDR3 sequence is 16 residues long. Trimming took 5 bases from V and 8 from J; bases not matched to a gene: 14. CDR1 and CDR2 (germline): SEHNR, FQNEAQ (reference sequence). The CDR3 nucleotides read TGTGCCAGCAGCCCACGTACTAGCGGACCCCCTCATGAGCAGTTCTTC. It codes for CASSPRTSGPPHEQFF.

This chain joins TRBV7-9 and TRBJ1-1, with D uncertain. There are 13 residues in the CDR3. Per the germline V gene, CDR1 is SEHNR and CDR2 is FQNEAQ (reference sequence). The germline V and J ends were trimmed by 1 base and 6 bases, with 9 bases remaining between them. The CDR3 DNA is TGTGCCAGCAGCTTAGTGGAGTCGCCTGAAGCTTTCTTT. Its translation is CASSLVESPEAFF.

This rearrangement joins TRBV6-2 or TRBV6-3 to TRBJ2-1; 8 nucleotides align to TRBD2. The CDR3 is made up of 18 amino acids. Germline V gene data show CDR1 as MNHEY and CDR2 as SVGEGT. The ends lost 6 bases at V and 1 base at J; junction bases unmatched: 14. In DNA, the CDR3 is TGTGCCAGCAGCAACCCCGAGGCGGGAGGCTTGTCCTACAATGAGCAGTTCTTC. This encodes CASSNPEAGGLSYNEQFF.